Listed here are 20 T cell receptor beta chains from one sample, sequenced in a study of blood T cell repertoires in COVID-19. Data came from immunoSEQ multiplex PCR; TCRdb stores just in-frame clones and leaves some out. Among under 200,000 clones listed, 80% to 85% were seen once. Sequencing used peripheral blood. The receptors come from a woman older than 75 with active or convalescent COVID-19.

This chain uses TRBV6-5 with TRBJ1-4; perhaps TRBD1 as D (6 bases). The ends were cut back, 2 bases at V and 3 bases at J, with 13 bases in the middle. The CDR3 spans 16 residues. From germline, CDR1 is MNHEY and CDR2 SVGAGI. This CDR3 is CASSYRGGRANEKLFF. The CDR3 DNA sequence: TGTGCCAGCAGTTACAGAGGGGGGAGGGCTAATGAAAAACTGTTTTTT.

The CDR3 protein is CAISESMAAGVYNEQFF. In DNA form, the CDR3 reads TGTGCCATCAGTGAGTCGATGGCAGCGGGAGTCTACAATGAGCAGTTCTTC. The gene calls are TRBV10-3 and TRBJ2-1, with 8 bases lining up with TRBD2. This CDR3 region has 17 residues. V was pared by 0 bases and J by 3 bases, with 7 bases of the junction left unmatched. Germline CDR1 and CDR2: ENHRY and SYGVKD.

This clone was picked up one time. Other DNA sequences of this sample code for an identical CDR3. The J gene is TRBJ2-2, the V gene TRBV4-3; 9 nucleotides align to TRBD2. Germline values: CDR1 LGHNA, CDR2 YSLEER. CDR3 length: 18 amino acids. Germline trimming cut 8 bases from V and 3 bases from J; bases unmatched to any gene: 16. The DNA of the CDR3 is TGCGCCAGCCGCGGTCTGGGCGGGGGGGCCGAAGACACCGGGGAGCTGTTTTTT. It codes for CASRGLGGGAEDTGELFF.

The gene calls are TRBV30 and TRBJ1-6, with 8 bases lining up with TRBD1. The CDR3 has 13 residues. Germline lookup yields CDR1 GTSNPN and CDR2 SVGIG (reference sequence). V lost 5 bases to trimming and J lost 5 bases; unmatched junction nucleotides: 2. CDR3 in amino acids: CAWGQGHNSPLHF. In nucleotides, the CDR3 is TGTGCCTGGGGACAGGGTCATAATTCACCCCTCCACTTT.

This chain links TRBV6-2 or TRBV6-3 with TRBJ2-4; the D gene is possibly TRBD2 (7 bases). Trimming left V 2 bases short and J 7 bases short, with 12 bases between. Germline assignment: CDR1 MNHEY and CDR2 SVGEGT. The CDR3 totals 14 residues. CDR3 amino acids: CASSYGGARNIQYF. The CDR3 DNA follows: TGTGCCAGCAGTTACGGGGGGGCGAGGAACATTCAGTACTTC.

The chain links TRBV5-8 to TRBJ1-2; possibly TRBD1 for D (5 bases). This CDR3 has 15 residues. V shed 1 base and J shed 7 bases, with 17 bases lying between them. Per the germline V gene, CDR1 is SGHTS and CDR2 is YDEGEE. CDR3 residues: CASSLYSRGSGGYTF. The CDR3 nucleotides read TGTGCCAGCAGCTTGTATAGTAGGGGCAGTGGTGGCTACACCTTC.

In its sample, this clone was seen once. The chain combines TRBV12-3 or TRBV12-4 with TRBJ1-2; D possibly corresponds to TRBD1 (6 bases). CDR3 length: 13 amino acids. With 2 bases removed from V and 2 bases from J, the gap between germline ends came to 6 bases. The CDR3 DNA is TGTGCCAGCAGTTTAACAGGGAACTATGGCTACACCTTC. Protein product: CASSLTGNYGYTF.

The gene calls are TRBV19 and TRBJ2-2, with TRBD1 matching over 8 bases. Germline CDR1 is LNHDA and CDR2 is SQIVND (reference sequence). The V gene end was trimmed by 7 bases and the J gene end by 6 bases; junction bases not matched to a gene: 13. This CDR3 region has 16 residues. CDR3 sequence reads: CASIGVDRGLAGELFF. The CDR3 DNA is TGTGCCAGTATAGGCGTCGACAGGGGATTGGCCGGGGAGCTGTTTTTT.

This chain connects TRBV5-5 to TRBJ1-2; 7 bases map to TRBD1. This CDR3 is 14 amino acids long. CDR1 and CDR2 (germline): SGHKS, YYEKEE (reference sequence). The V and J ends lost 4 bases and 4 bases, in that order; junction bases with no gene match: 7. The CDR3: CASSGTVPAYGYTF. DNA for the CDR3: TGTGCCAGCAGCGGGACAGTTCCAGCCTATGGCTACACCTTC.

The J gene is TRBJ1-1, the V gene TRBV2, with TRBD1 identical over 7 bases. This CDR3 contains 13 residues. The V segment lost 10 bases and the J segment 1 base; nucleotides outside the gene matches: 6. Germline V gene data show CDR1 as SNHLY and CDR2 as FYNNEI. CDR3 amino acids: CATEGASNTEAFF. The CDR3 DNA reads TGTGCCACCGAGGGGGCTTCGAACACTGAAGCTTTCTTT.

The chain is built from TRBV5-1 and TRBJ2-2, with 7 bases lining up with TRBD1. Germline loops: CDR1 SGHRS, CDR2 YFSETQ. V was pared by 2 bases and J by 6 bases, with 1 base of the junction left unmatched. The CDR3 sequence is 13 residues long. Here the CDR3 DNA reads TGCGCCAGCAGCTTCACAGGGGCCGGGGAGCTGTTTTTT. This codes for CASSFTGAGELFF.

This rearrangement joins TRBV9 to TRBJ2-1; TRBD2 agrees at 9 bases. Germline V gene data show CDR1 as SGDLS and CDR2 as YYNGEE. The CDR3 contains 18 residues. V was pared by 0 bases and J by 3 bases, with 10 bases of the junction left unmatched. This chain's CDR3 is CASSVEWASGALYNEQFF. The CDR3 nucleotides read TGTGCCAGCAGCGTAGAGTGGGCTAGCGGGGCTCTCTACAATGAGCAGTTCTTC.

DNA of the CDR3: TGTGCCAGCAGCTTCCCGGCAGGGGTATGGTATGGCTACACCTTC. It translates to CASSFPAGVWYGYTF. V is TRBV5-6 and J is TRBJ1-2, with D perhaps matching TRBD1 (6 bases). This CDR3 spans 15 amino acids. V was pared by 2 bases and J by 5 bases, with 16 bases between. CDR1 is SGHDT, CDR2 YYEEEE, per germline.

The rearrangement uses TRBV27 and TRBJ1-4; 8 bases match TRBD1. V gave up 0 bases and J gave up 5 bases; unmatched junction bases: 23. The CDR3 runs to 22 residues. Per germline, CDR1 MNHEY and CDR2 SMNVEV (reference sequence). CDR3 sequence: CASSLSRAGGSLAGYLNEKLFF. DNA for the CDR3: TGTGCCAGCAGTTTATCTCGAGCAGGGGGCTCCCTGGCCGGCTATCTCAATGAAAAACTGTTTTTT.

The CDR3 protein is CASSPYPGTGGFNYGYTF. The CDR3 DNA follows: TGTGCCAGCAGTCCCTATCCCGGGACAGGGGGCTTTAACTATGGCTACACCTTC. V gene TRBV27 combines with J gene TRBJ1-2, with TRBD1 identical over 12 bases. This CDR3 has 18 amino acids. Germline loops: CDR1 MNHEY, CDR2 SMNVEV (reference sequence). V lost 5 bases, J lost 1 base, and 11 bases stayed unmatched.

This chain connects TRBV6-2 or TRBV6-3 to TRBJ2-7; 9 bases are shared with TRBD2. V gave up 2 bases and J gave up 1 base; unmatched junction bases: 6. Per the germline V gene, CDR1 is MNHEY and CDR2 is SVGEGT. The CDR3 contains 16 residues. CDR3 amino acids: CASSYRAGGPSYEQYF. DNA of the CDR3: TGTGCCAGCAGTTACAGAGCGGGGGGTCCATCCTACGAGCAGTACTTC.

The rearrangement links TRBV4-3 to TRBJ1-6, with D possibly TRBD1 on 5 matching bases. Germline assignment: CDR1 LGHNA and CDR2 YSLEER. The CDR3 runs 15 residues. V lost 0 bases and J 10 bases, leaving 13 bases between the germline ends. The CDR3 bases are TGCGCCAGCAGCCAAGAGCGCAGGGTATTATCACCCCTCCACTTT. Amino acids: CASSQERRVLSPLHF.

The V gene is TRBV9, the J gene TRBJ2-1, with 8 nucleotides matching TRBD2. Unmatched junction bases numbered 10, after V lost 1 base and J lost 7 bases. CDR1 and CDR2 (germline): SGDLS, YYNGEE. CDR3 size: 16 residues. The CDR3 reads CASSVRGGGIQNEQFF. The CDR3 DNA is TGTGCCAGCAGCGTAAGGGGCGGGGGGATACAAAATGAGCAGTTCTTC.

The chain has TRBV5-1 and TRBJ2-3, with 8 positions matching TRBD1. The CDR3 spans 14 residues. Germline trimming cut 4 bases from V and 6 bases from J; bases unmatched to any gene: 7. CDR1 and CDR2 from the germline V gene are SGHRS and YFSETQ. The CDR3 DNA is TGCGCCAGCAGCATACCCCAGGGGGCTGATACGCAGTATTTT. Its translation is CASSIPQGADTQYF.

This rearrangement joins TRBV19 to TRBJ2-5; 12 nucleotides align to TRBD2. Germline assignment: CDR1 LNHDA and CDR2 SQIVND (reference sequence). The CDR3 contains 16 residues. V lost 4 bases to trimming and J lost 4 bases; unmatched junction nucleotides: 7. CDR3 DNA: TGTGCCAGTAGTACCGCCGGACTAGCGGGGAGAGAGACCCAGTACTTC. It yields the protein CASSTAGLAGRETQYF. The variable domain in full, completed from reference TRBV19 and TRBJ2-5, reads DGGITQSPKYLFRKEGQNVTLSCEQNLNHDAMYWYRQDPGQGLRLIYYSQIVNDFQKGDIAEGYSVSREKKESFPLTVTSAQKNPTAFYLCASSTAGLAGRETQYFGPGTRLLVL.